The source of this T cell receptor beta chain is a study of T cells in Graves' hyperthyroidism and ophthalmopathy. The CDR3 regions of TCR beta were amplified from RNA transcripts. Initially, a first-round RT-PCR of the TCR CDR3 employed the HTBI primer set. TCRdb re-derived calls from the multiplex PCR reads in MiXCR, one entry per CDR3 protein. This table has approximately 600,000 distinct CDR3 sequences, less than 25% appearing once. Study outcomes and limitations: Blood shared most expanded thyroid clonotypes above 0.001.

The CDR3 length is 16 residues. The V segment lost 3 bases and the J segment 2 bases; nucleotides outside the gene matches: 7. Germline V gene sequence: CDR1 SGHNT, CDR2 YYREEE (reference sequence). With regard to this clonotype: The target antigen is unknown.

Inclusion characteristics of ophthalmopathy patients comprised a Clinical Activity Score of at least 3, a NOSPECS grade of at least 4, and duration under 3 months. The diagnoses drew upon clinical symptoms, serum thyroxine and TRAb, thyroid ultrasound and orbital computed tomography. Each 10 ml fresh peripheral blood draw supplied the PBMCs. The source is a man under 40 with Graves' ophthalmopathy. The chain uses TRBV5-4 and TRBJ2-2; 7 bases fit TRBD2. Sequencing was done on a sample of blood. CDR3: CASSSRGLRNTGELFF. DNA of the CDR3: TGTGCCAGCAGCTCGCGGGGACTACGCAACACCGGGGAGCTGTTTTTT.